These T cell receptor beta chains were read from a single sample in a study of cytomegalovirus exposure and HLA in healthy donors. Produced via immunoSEQ multiplex PCR; TCRdb's table is partial and in-frame only. The repertoire holds about 150,000 clones, with 79% as singletons. The sample was PBMCs. All receptors derive from a man in his forties in good health and CMV-seropositive. Both conserved end residues are part of each CDR3. D genes are given only for firm matches. Size values are once, few and many counts, or a class for expanded clones, and some rows have none.

v_call: TRBV5-6; d_call: NA; clone_size: NA; j_call: TRBJ2-7; cdr3_nt: TGTGCCAGCAGCACACTAGCATCCGAGCAGTACTTC; cdr3_aa: CASSTLASEQYF
v_call: TRBV5-1; d_call: NA; clone_size: NA; j_call: TRBJ1-1; cdr3_nt: TGCGCCAGCAGCCCACAGGGAGCGACAACTCCTGTGAACACTGAAGCTTTCTTT; cdr3_aa: CASSPQGATTPVNTEAFF
v_call: TRBV7-9; d_call: TRBD2; clone_size: NA; j_call: TRBJ2-1; cdr3_nt: TGTGCCAGCAGCGACCTAGCGGGAGGTCACAATGAGCAGTTCTTC; cdr3_aa: CASSDLAGGHNEQFF
v_call: TRBV6-6; d_call: NA; clone_size: NA; j_call: TRBJ1-1; cdr3_nt: TGTGCCAGCAGTTTTACGGCAGCGGGTGAAGCTTTCTTT; cdr3_aa: CASSFTAAGEAFF
v_call: TRBV5-5; d_call: NA; clone_size: NA; j_call: TRBJ1-1; cdr3_nt: TGTGCCAGCAGCGCCCGGGGGGAGAACACTGAAGCTTTCTTT; cdr3_aa: CASSARGENTEAFF
v_call: TRBV7-9; d_call: NA; clone_size: NA; j_call: TRBJ1-4; cdr3_nt: TGTGCCAGCAGCTCCGATGCAGGGGTGGGGGAAAAACTGTTTTTT; cdr3_aa: CASSSDAGVGEKLFF
v_call: TRBV14; d_call: TRBD2; clone_size: NA; j_call: TRBJ2-1; cdr3_nt: TGTGCCAGCAGCCGCCCTCTAGCGGGCAGGACGAATGAGCAGTTCTTC; cdr3_aa: CASSRPLAGRTNEQFF
v_call: TRBV7-9; d_call: NA; clone_size: NA; j_call: TRBJ2-1; cdr3_nt: TGTGCCAGCAGCTTAGTACAGGCCTACAATGAGCAGTTCTTC; cdr3_aa: CASSLVQAYNEQFF
v_call: TRBV9; d_call: TRBD1; clone_size: NA; j_call: TRBJ2-5; cdr3_nt: TGTGCCAGCAGCCTAAACTATGGTACAGGGGGAGAGACCCAGTACTTC; cdr3_aa: CASSLNYGTGGETQYF
v_call: TRBV10-3; d_call: NA; clone_size: once; j_call: TRBJ2-7; cdr3_nt: TGTGCCATCAGTGGGGGGCCCGACCGGGGAACCTACGAGCAGTACTTC; cdr3_aa: CAISGGPDRGTYEQYF
v_call: TRBV30; d_call: NA; clone_size: NA; j_call: TRBJ2-5; cdr3_nt: TGTGCCTGGAGTTTTTCCGGAGGAGGAGAGACCCAGTACTTC; cdr3_aa: CAWSFSGGGETQYF
v_call: TRBV7-6; d_call: TRBD1; clone_size: NA; j_call: TRBJ1-4; cdr3_nt: TGTGCCAGCAGCTCCTCAGGGGGAGGCCGTAATGAAAAACTGTTTTTT; cdr3_aa: CASSSSGGGRNEKLFF
v_call: TRBV7-2; d_call: TRBD2; clone_size: NA; j_call: TRBJ2-4; cdr3_nt: TGTGCCAGCAGCTTCCCCGGGACTAGGTATGGACTAGCCAAAAACATTCAGTACTTC; cdr3_aa: CASSFPGTRYGLAKNIQYF
v_call: TRBV27; d_call: NA; clone_size: NA; j_call: TRBJ2-5; cdr3_nt: TGTGCCAGCAGTTTAATCTCTCGGGAGACCCAGTACTTC; cdr3_aa: CASSLISRETQYF
v_call: TRBV15; d_call: NA; clone_size: NA; j_call: TRBJ2-1; cdr3_nt: TGTGCCACCAGCAGACAGACTAGCTCCTACAATGAGCAGTTCTTC; cdr3_aa: CATSRQTSSYNEQFF
v_call: TRBV6-1; d_call: NA; clone_size: NA; j_call: TRBJ1-5; cdr3_nt: TGTGCCAGCAGTGACGGGCAGGGGTCTAGCAATCAGCCCCAGCATTTT; cdr3_aa: CASSDGQGSSNQPQHF
v_call: TRBV18; d_call: NA; clone_size: NA; j_call: TRBJ1-2; cdr3_nt: TGTGCCAGCTCACCCGGGTCTAACTATGGCTACACCTTC; cdr3_aa: CASSPGSNYGYTF
v_call: TRBV7-6; d_call: TRBD1; clone_size: NA; j_call: TRBJ1-1; cdr3_nt: TGTGCCAGCAGCAGGACAGGGCGTGAAGCTTTCTTT; cdr3_aa: CASSRTGREAFF
v_call: TRBV7-9; d_call: NA; clone_size: NA; j_call: TRBJ2-5; cdr3_nt: TGTGCCAGCAGCTTAGCGAACAAGGGGGTCCCAGAGACCCAGTACTTC; cdr3_aa: CASSLANKGVPETQYF
v_call: TRBV19; d_call: NA; clone_size: NA; j_call: TRBJ2-3; cdr3_nt: TGTGCCAGTAGTACCACAGGGTTCTCCGCAGATACGCAGTATTTT; cdr3_aa: CASSTTGFSADTQYF
v_call: TRBV29-1; d_call: NA; clone_size: NA; j_call: TRBJ1-3; cdr3_nt: TGCAGCGGTGGACAGAGCTCTGGAAACACCATATATTTT; cdr3_aa: CSGGQSSGNTIYF
v_call: TRBV5-6; d_call: NA; clone_size: NA; j_call: TRBJ1-4; cdr3_nt: TGTGCCAGCAGCTTGGAGCAGGGGCAGGAAAAACTGTTTTTT; cdr3_aa: CASSLEQGQEKLFF
v_call: TRBV29-1; d_call: TRBD2; clone_size: NA; j_call: TRBJ2-5; cdr3_nt: TGCAGCGTCCGCCCCTCTAGCGGAGGGGAGACCCAGTACTTC; cdr3_aa: CSVRPSSGGETQYF
v_call: TRBV5-5; d_call: NA; clone_size: once; j_call: TRBJ1-1; cdr3_nt: TGTGCCAGCAGAAAGACAGGTGGAACTGAAGCTTTCTTT; cdr3_aa: CASRKTGGTEAFF
v_call: TRBV27; d_call: TRBD2; clone_size: NA; j_call: TRBJ2-1; cdr3_nt: TGTGCCAGCAGCCCACCCCCGGGACTAGCGGGCAACAATGAGCAGTTCTTC; cdr3_aa: CASSPPPGLAGNNEQFF
v_call: TRBV30; d_call: NA; clone_size: NA; j_call: TRBJ2-1; cdr3_nt: TGTGCCTGGACGCAGGGCGAAGGTGAGCAGTTCTTC; cdr3_aa: CAWTQGEGEQFF
v_call: TRBV27; d_call: NA; clone_size: NA; j_call: TRBJ1-4; cdr3_nt: TGTGCCAGCAGTTTCGGTGCAGGCAGTGAAAAACTGTTTTTT; cdr3_aa: CASSFGAGSEKLFF
v_call: TRBV10-1; d_call: TRBD2; clone_size: NA; j_call: TRBJ2-2; cdr3_nt: TGCGCCAGCAGTGACGAGGGGAGGGCTAAGGCCGGGGAGCTGTTTTTT; cdr3_aa: CASSDEGRAKAGELFF
v_call: TRBV11-3; d_call: NA; clone_size: NA; j_call: TRBJ2-5; cdr3_nt: TGTGCCAGCAGTCTCAGCGGAACAAACCAAGAGACCCAGTACTTC; cdr3_aa: CASSLSGTNQETQYF
v_call: TRBV6-1; d_call: NA; clone_size: NA; j_call: TRBJ1-2; cdr3_nt: TGTGCCAGCAGATATTCACTTAACTATGGCTACACCTTC; cdr3_aa: CASRYSLNYGYTF
v_call: TRBV11-2; d_call: TRBD1; clone_size: NA; j_call: TRBJ1-2; cdr3_nt: TGTGCCAGCAGCCCACAACCCGGGACAGGAGGCTACACCTTC; cdr3_aa: CASSPQPGTGGYTF
v_call: TRBV4-1; d_call: TRBD1; clone_size: NA; j_call: TRBJ2-1; cdr3_nt: TGCGCCAGCAGCCAGAGACAGGGGACAGGCAATGAGCAGTTCTTC; cdr3_aa: CASSQRQGTGNEQFF
v_call: TRBV27; d_call: TRBD2; clone_size: NA; j_call: TRBJ2-5; cdr3_nt: TGTGCCAGCAGTTCGCCGGCTAGCGGGAGTTTGGAGACCCAGTACTTC; cdr3_aa: CASSSPASGSLETQYF
v_call: TRBV7-2; d_call: TRBD1; clone_size: NA; j_call: TRBJ2-1; cdr3_nt: TGTGCCAGCAGCCCCCCTCGGGACAGGTACAATGAGCAGTTCTTC; cdr3_aa: CASSPPRDRYNEQFF
v_call: TRBV6-5; d_call: NA; clone_size: NA; j_call: TRBJ1-1; cdr3_nt: TGTGCCAGCAGCCCCACCTTCGGCACTGAAGCTTTCTTT; cdr3_aa: CASSPTFGTEAFF
v_call: TRBV27; d_call: TRBD2; clone_size: NA; j_call: TRBJ2-3; cdr3_nt: TGTGCCAGCAGTCTCCAACGACTAGCGGGCTGCACAGATACGCAGTATTTT; cdr3_aa: CASSLQRLAGCTDTQYF
v_call: TRBV7-9; d_call: NA; clone_size: NA; j_call: TRBJ1-1; cdr3_nt: TGTGCCAGCAGCTACAACAGGGCGAACACTGAAGCTTTCTTT; cdr3_aa: CASSYNRANTEAFF
v_call: TRBV5-4; d_call: TRBD1; clone_size: NA; j_call: TRBJ2-2; cdr3_nt: TGTGCCAGCAGCAGGGACAGGGGGCGCCGGGAGCTGTTTTTT; cdr3_aa: CASSRDRGRRELFF
v_call: TRBV7-9; d_call: TRBD2; clone_size: NA; j_call: TRBJ2-5; cdr3_nt: TGTGCCAGCAGCACCAGCGGGGTACAAGAGACCCAGTACTTC; cdr3_aa: CASSTSGVQETQYF
v_call: TRBV7-8; d_call: TRBD1; clone_size: NA; j_call: TRBJ2-7; cdr3_nt: TGTGCCAGCAGCAAAAGGGACAGGCCGTACTCCTACGAGCAGTACTTC; cdr3_aa: CASSKRDRPYSYEQYF
v_call: TRBV7-9; d_call: TRBD2; clone_size: once; j_call: TRBJ2-7; cdr3_nt: TGTGCCAGCACCCCTAGCGGGGGGCTTACCTACGAGCAGTACTTC; cdr3_aa: CASTPSGGLTYEQYF
v_call: TRBV5-8; d_call: NA; clone_size: NA; j_call: TRBJ2-7; cdr3_nt: TGTGCCAGCAGATACGGGTTAGCCCACTACGAGCAGTACTTC; cdr3_aa: CASRYGLAHYEQYF